A single sample gave rise to the 20 T cell receptor beta chains below, sequenced in a study of CD8+CD57+ T cells in acquired aplastic anemia. Profiles of TCR beta VDJ and CDR3 were generated from a genomic DNA template. From the reads, TCRdb called clonotypes with MiXCR, one entry per CDR3 protein. This table has about 420,000 distinct CDR3 sequences, about two thirds appearing once. The material sequenced was sorted CD4+, CD8+, or CD8+CD57+ T cells (not recorded which) from PBMCs. The receptors originated from a human donor in good health, serving as a control.

About this clonotype itself: Since a much larger clone is just one base distant, this may be a read error. The chain carries TRBV12-3 or TRBV12-4 and TRBJ1-3; possibly TRBD1 for D (5 bases). The CDR3 has 14 amino acids. V lost 10 bases to trimming and J lost 2 bases, with 15 bases between them. CDR3 bases: TGTGCCACCTCGGGGGGTGCTGCTGGAAACACCATATATTTT. Translating it yields CATSGGAAGNTIYF.

About this clonotype itself: One junction end does not reproduce the germline sequence, and a read error may be involved. This chain uses TRBV7-2 with TRBJ1-4; D possibly corresponds to TRBD1 (5 bases). The CDR3 consists of 16 residues. Germline assignment: CDR1 SGHTA and CDR2 FQGNSA. CDR3 loop: CASSQRASGTNEYLFF. The CDR3 DNA reads as TGCGCCAGCAGCCAAAGAGCGAGTGGGACTAATGAATACCTGTTTTTT.

Ten or more counts support this clonotype. The gene calls are TRBV7-8 and TRBJ1-6; 9 nucleotides agree with TRBD1. CDR1 and CDR2 (germline): SGHVS, FQNEAQ. The CDR3 runs 18 residues. V gave up 0 bases and J gave up 6 bases; unmatched junction bases: 9. CDR3 residues: CASSLAGTGPPRNSPLHF. The DNA of the CDR3 is TGTGCCAGCAGCTTAGCCGGGACAGGGCCCCCTCGTAATTCACCCCTCCACTTT.

The V and J genes are TRBV20-1 and TRBJ2-5; 9 nucleotides align to TRBD2. V was pared by 3 bases and J by 0 bases, with 8 bases of the junction left unmatched. CDR1 is DFQATT, CDR2 SNEGSKA, per germline (reference sequence). The length of the CDR3 is 16 residues. The CDR3 DNA reads TGCAGTGCTAGTGGTGTAGCGGGGGACCACCAAGAGACCCAGTACTTC. Translating it yields CSASGVAGDHQETQYF.

Turning to this clonotype: A read error may explain this, as a much larger clone is one base away. The rearrangement links TRBV11-2 to TRBJ2-7; 8 bases are a match to TRBD2. This CDR3 has 17 residues. V gave up 6 bases and J gave up 0 bases; unmatched junction bases: 13. Germline lookup yields CDR1 SGHAT and CDR2 FQNNGV. CDR3 DNA: TGTGCCAGCAGACAACCGGGACTAGTGGGGCCCTCCTACGAGCAGTACTTC. Encoded protein: CASRQPGLVGPSYEQYF.

The rearrangement links TRBV9 to TRBJ1-4; no definite D call. V gave up 3 bases and J gave up 0 bases, with 6 bases separating them. Looked up from germline, CDR1 is SGDLS and CDR2 is YYNGEE. The CDR3 contains 14 residues. In nucleotides, the CDR3 is TGTGCCAGCAGCGCAAGGACAACTAATGAAAAACTGTTTTTT. Its protein product is CASSARTTNEKLFF.

This clonotype was observed a handful of times. In DNA form, the CDR3 reads TGCGCCAGCAGTGAGTCGGGGGCCGGACAGGGGGCCTATGGCTACACCTTC. This gives the protein CASSESGAGQGAYGYTF. The chain has TRBV10-1 and TRBJ1-2; 11 bases line up with TRBD1. V trimming: 0 bases; J trimming: 4 bases; junction bases outside the gene matches: 7. The CDR3 is 17 residues long. The germline V gene encodes CDR1 WNHNN and CDR2 SYGVQD (reference sequence).

The CDR3 nucleotides read TGTGCCAGCAGCTTCCAGGGACGGACCTACGAGCAGTACTTC. It specifies CASSFQGRTYEQYF. The rearrangement uses TRBV7-8 and TRBJ2-7; the D gene could be TRBD1 or TRBD2 (5 bases each). The CDR3 sequence is 14 residues long. Germline-derived CDR1 and CDR2 are SGHVS and FQNEAQ. Trimming removed 3 bases from V and 2 bases from J, with 11 bases in between.

This clonotype was seen many times. J is TRBJ2-1 and V is TRBV6-2 or TRBV6-3, with D hard to call. This CDR3 is 12 amino acids long. With 2 bases removed from V and 3 bases from J, the gap between germline ends came to 2 bases. CDR1 is MNHEY and CDR2 is SVGEGT in the germline V gene. The CDR3 DNA follows: TGTGCCAGCAGTTACAGCTACAATGAGCAGTTCTTC. Amino acids: CASSYSYNEQFF.

Worth noting for this clonotype: It is unclear where the CDR3 begins or ends on the DNA, so no DNA is shown, and the CDR3 is as TCRdb lists it. V is TRBV7-9 and J is TRBJ1-1. Germline CDR1 reads SEHNR; CDR2 reads FQNEAQ (reference sequence). The CDR3 totals 14 residues, both ends included. The CDR3 here is CASSLAMLTPPLWF.

The V gene is TRBV7-2, the J gene TRBJ2-5, with a tentative D call TRBD2 (5 bases). This CDR3 contains 15 residues. V was cut by 7 bases and J by 9 bases, with 24 bases left in between. Germline-derived CDR1 and CDR2 are SGHTA and FQGNSA. CDR3 DNA sequence: TGTGCCAGCAACGTCGGAGCAGCGAACACCGGGGCCCAGTACTTC. It specifies CASNVGAANTGAQYF.

The V and J genes are TRBV12-3 or TRBV12-4 and TRBJ2-6; the D call may be TRBD1 or TRBD2 (5 bases each). V was cut by 6 bases and J by 10 bases, with 16 bases left in between. CDR3 length: 14 residues. The CDR3 loop reads CASSAQGVANVLTF. As DNA, the CDR3 is TGTGCCAGCAGCGCCCAGGGAGTGGCTAACGTCCTGACTTTC.

The chain carries TRBV6-1 and TRBJ1-6; possible D gene TRBD1, 5 bases. Trimming removed 6 bases at V and 8 bases at J, with 17 bases between. The CDR3 sequence is 15 residues long. The germline gives CDR1 MNHNS, CDR2 SASEGT. The DNA of the CDR3 is TGTGCCAGCAGAGGGTGGGGCCGAGAGCATTCACCCCTCCACTTT. It is translated as CASRGWGREHSPLHF.

This sequence joins TRBV6-6 and TRBJ1-3; no firm D call. The germline CDR1 and CDR2 sequences are MNHNY and SVGAGI (reference sequence). V gave up 10 bases and J gave up 1 base, with 23 bases separating them. The CDR3 is made up of 17 amino acids. The CDR3 nucleotides are TGTGCCATCAGCCGAGTCGTTGGGAGGGATTCTGGAAACACCATATATTTT. This translates into CAISRVVGRDSGNTIYF.

V usage is TRBV2 and J usage is TRBJ2-7; TRBD2 is a possible D gene (5 bases). The V gene lost 2 bases and the J gene lost 2 bases, with 10 bases spanning the gap. Germline V gene lookup returns CDR1 SNHLY and CDR2 FYNNEI. The CDR3 spans 14 residues. CDR3 sequence: CASSELRGPYEQYV. DNA for the CDR3: TGTGCCAGCAGTGAATTACGGGGTCCCTACGAGCAGTACGTC.

CDR3 nucleotide sequence: TGTGCCAGCAGTGGGGGGCGTCAGTCCACTGAAGCTTTCTTT. Encoded protein: CASSGGRQSTEAFF. The chain employs TRBV6-1 and TRBJ1-1, with a possible D match to TRBD1 (6 bases). V shed 4 bases and J shed 4 bases, with 13 bases lying between them. This CDR3 has 14 residues. Germline loops: CDR1 MNHNS, CDR2 SASEGT.

This clonotype appeared many times. The rearrangement links TRBV30 to TRBJ2-4; D is perhaps TRBD2 (6 bases). V lost 0 bases and J 8 bases, leaving 8 bases between the germline ends. Germline V CDR1 and CDR2: GTSNPN, SVGIG (reference sequence). There are 12 residues in the CDR3. The CDR3 DNA follows: TGTGCCTGGAGTGTACGGAGGGACATTCAGTACTTC. Its protein product is CAWSVRRDIQYF. The entire variable domain, with the rest obtained from reference TRBV30 and TRBJ2-4, is as follows: SQTIHQWPATLVQPVGSPLSLECTVEGTSNPNLYWYRQAAGRGLQLLFYSVGIGQISSEVPQNLSASRPQDRQFILSSKKLLLSDSGFYLCAWSVRRDIQYFGAGTRLSVL.

In this sample, this clonotype turned up many times. This rearrangement joins TRBV6-1 to TRBJ1-1; D is perhaps TRBD1 (5 bases). V was pared by 4 bases and J by 5 bases, with 17 bases between. In germline, CDR1 is MNHNS, CDR2 SASEGT. The CDR3 loop spans 15 amino acids. CDR3 in DNA: TGTGCCAGCAGTGTCGCCCCGAGGCGGGGGACTGAAGCTTTCTTT. Translation: CASSVAPRRGTEAFF.

Comments on this clonotype: A much larger clone is a single base away; this may be a read error. The chain is built from TRBV7-2 and TRBJ2-7; D possibly corresponds to TRBD1 (6 bases). CDR1 is SGHTA and CDR2 is FQGNSA in the germline V gene. The CDR3 is 12 residues long. CDR3 region: CARSTTGFEQYF. CDR3 nucleotide sequence: TGTGCCCGCAGCACAACAGGGTTCGAGCAGTACTTC.

The J gene is TRBJ1-2, the V gene TRBV19; D is ambiguous. The CDR3 is made up of 13 amino acids. The germline V gene has CDR1 LNHDA and CDR2 SQIVND (reference sequence). Trimming left V 8 bases short and J 2 bases short, with 12 bases between. This chain's CDR3 is CASELDRNYGYTF. CDR3 in DNA: TGTGCCAGTGAGCTCGACCGAAACTATGGCTACACCTTC.